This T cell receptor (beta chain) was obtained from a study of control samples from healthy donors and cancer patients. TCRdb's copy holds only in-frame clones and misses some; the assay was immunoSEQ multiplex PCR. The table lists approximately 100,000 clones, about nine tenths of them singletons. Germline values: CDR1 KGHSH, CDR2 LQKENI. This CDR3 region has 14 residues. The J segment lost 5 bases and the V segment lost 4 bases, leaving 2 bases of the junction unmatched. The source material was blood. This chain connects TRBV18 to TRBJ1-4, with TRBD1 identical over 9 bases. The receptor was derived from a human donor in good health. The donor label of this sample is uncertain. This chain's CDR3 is CASSHGQGNEKLFF. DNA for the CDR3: TGTGCCAGCTCACACGGACAGGGGAATGAAAAACTGTTTTTT.